This paragraph reports one T cell receptor beta chain. What it binds is not known. The study ran its PCR with 60 Vbeta and 13 Jbeta primers. Profiling relied on immunoSEQ multiplex PCR, and the TCRdb table lists in-frame clones only, not all of them. The sample has 140,000 to 150,000 clones; 75% to 80% are singletons. The data belong to a study of cytomegalovirus exposure and HLA in healthy donors. Study-wide results and caveats: A later analysis, which compared TCR beta chains of equal frequency, found the HLA-associated ones more clonally expanded. Altogether, some 170 TCR beta chains were recorded as cytomegalovirus-associated. V segments that were indistinguishable, TRBV6-2 and TRBV6-3 among them, were omitted from analysis. A likely sequencing artifact accounted for one observed cluster of highly shared sequence variants.

Germline CDR1 and CDR2: DFQATT and SNEGSKA (reference sequence). This CDR3 is built from 11 residues. V was clipped by 0 bases and J by 11 bases, with 10 bases between them. The sequence derives from a woman aged 18-35 years in good health and CMV-seropositive. Sequenced: PBMCs. This chain joins TRBV20-1 and TRBJ1-2; D not resolved. CDR3: CSARDIPQYTF. CDR3 nucleotides: TGCAGTGCTAGAGACATTCCCCAGTACACCTTC.